This TCR beta chain was sequenced for a study of CXCR3-negative and CXCR3-positive naive CD8 T cells. Whole-study findings and limits: When CXCR3-positive naive cells were set against CXCR3-negative naive cells, the former had more hydrophobic TRB CDR3s. Much lower diversity was found in memory CD8+ cells, while both naive subsets had comparably high diversity.

To note about this clonotype: What it binds is unknown.

Those CD8+ T cells considered naive were CD45RO-CCR7+CD27+CD95-. The TRB libraries of cDNA were built by UMI-labeled 5' RACE. TCRdb re-called the 5' RACE reads; every CDR3 protein appears as one record, without DNA. The repertoire table contains roughly 45,000 distinct CDR3 sequences. CDR1 is MDHEN and CDR2 is SYDVKM in the germline V gene. This CDR3 has 13 amino acids. This receptor was identified in a human donor in good health. Some clones in this sample may be carry-over from other donors' samples. V gene TRBV28 combines with J gene TRBJ2-2; TCRdb's assignment of TRBD1 cannot be checked, as there is no DNA. The sample taken for sequencing was naive CXCR3- CD8+ T cells from blood. Described subset: CD45RO-CCR7+CD27+CD95- naive CD8+ T cells lacking CXCR3 (TNR3-). CDR3 in amino acids: CASSPGSTGELFF. Drawing the rest from reference TRBV28 and TRBJ2-2, the complete variable domain is DVKVTQSSRYLVKRTGEKVFLECVQDMDHENMFWYRQDPGLGLRLIYFSYDVKMKEKGDIPEGYSVSREKKERFSLILESASTNQTSMYLCASSPGSTGELFFGEGSRLTVL.